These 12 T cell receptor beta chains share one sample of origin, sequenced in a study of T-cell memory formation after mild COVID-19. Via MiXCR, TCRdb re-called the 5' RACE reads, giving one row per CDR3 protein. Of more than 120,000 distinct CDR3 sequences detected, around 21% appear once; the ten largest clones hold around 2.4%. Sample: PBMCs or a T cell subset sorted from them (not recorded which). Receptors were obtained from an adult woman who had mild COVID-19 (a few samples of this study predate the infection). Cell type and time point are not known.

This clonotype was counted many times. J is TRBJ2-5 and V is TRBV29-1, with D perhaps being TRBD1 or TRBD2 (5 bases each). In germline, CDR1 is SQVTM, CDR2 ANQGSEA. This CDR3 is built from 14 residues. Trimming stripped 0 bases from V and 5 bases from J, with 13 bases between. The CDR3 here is CSVEDPRGRETQYF. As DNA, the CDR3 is TGCAGCGTTGAAGATCCGAGGGGCAGGGAGACCCAGTACTTC.

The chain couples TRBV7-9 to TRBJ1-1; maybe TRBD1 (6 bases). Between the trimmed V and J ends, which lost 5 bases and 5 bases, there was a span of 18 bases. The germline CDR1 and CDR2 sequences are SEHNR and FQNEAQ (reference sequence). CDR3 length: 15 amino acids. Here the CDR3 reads CASSPRQGQGTEAFF. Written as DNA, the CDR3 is TGTGCCAGCAGCCCCCGGCAGGGGCAGGGAACTGAAGCTTTCTTT.

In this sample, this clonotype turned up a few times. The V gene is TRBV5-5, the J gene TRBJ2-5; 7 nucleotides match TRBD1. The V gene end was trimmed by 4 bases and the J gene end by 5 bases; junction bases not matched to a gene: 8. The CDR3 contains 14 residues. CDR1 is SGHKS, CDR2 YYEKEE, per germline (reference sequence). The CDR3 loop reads CASSLTGYEETQYF. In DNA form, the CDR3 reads TGTGCCAGCAGCCTGACAGGGTACGAGGAGACCCAGTACTTC.

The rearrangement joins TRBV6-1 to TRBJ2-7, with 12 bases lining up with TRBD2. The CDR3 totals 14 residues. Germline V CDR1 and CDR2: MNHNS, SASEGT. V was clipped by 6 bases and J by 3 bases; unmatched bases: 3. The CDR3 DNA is TGTGCCAGCAGGCGGGGACTAGCGGGCTACGAGCAGTACTTC. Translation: CASRRGLAGYEQYF.

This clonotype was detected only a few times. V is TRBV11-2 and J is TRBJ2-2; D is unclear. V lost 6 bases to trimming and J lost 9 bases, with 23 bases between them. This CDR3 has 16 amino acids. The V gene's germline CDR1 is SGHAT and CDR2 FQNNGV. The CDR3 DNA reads TGTGCCAGCAGACCGGTTTCGGGCGGTCCCAACCGGGAGCTGTTTTTT. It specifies CASRPVSGGPNRELFF. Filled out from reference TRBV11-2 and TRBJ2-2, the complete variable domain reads EAGVAQSPRYKIIEKRQSVAFWCNPISGHATLYWYQQILGQGPKLLIQFQNNGVVDDSQLPKDRFSAERLKGVDSTLKIQPAKLEDSAVYLCASRPVSGGPNRELFFGEGSRLTVL.

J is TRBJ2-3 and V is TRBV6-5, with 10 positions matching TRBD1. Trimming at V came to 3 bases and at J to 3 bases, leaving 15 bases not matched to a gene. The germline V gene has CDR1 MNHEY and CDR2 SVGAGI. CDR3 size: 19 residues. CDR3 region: CASSYIPPGQGKRTDTQYF. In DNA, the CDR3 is TGTGCCAGCAGTTATATCCCTCCGGGACAGGGGAAACGGACAGATACGCAGTATTTT.

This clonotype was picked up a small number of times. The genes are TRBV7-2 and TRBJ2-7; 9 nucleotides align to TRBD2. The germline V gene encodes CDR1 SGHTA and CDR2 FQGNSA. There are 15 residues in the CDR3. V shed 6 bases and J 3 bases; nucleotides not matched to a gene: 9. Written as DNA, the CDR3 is TGTGCCAGCAGTTTCCAGCGGGGGGCCTTCTACGAGCAGTACTTC. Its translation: CASSFQRGAFYEQYF.

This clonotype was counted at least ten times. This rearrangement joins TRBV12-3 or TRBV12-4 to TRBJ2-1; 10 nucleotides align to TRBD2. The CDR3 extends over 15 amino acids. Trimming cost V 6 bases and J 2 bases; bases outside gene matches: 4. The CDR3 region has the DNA TGTGCCAGCAGCCTTAGCGGGGGGACCTACAATGAGCAGTTCTTC. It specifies CASSLSGGTYNEQFF.

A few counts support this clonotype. The CDR3 DNA reads TGTGCCAGCAGCTTAACTAGCGGGATAGAGACCCAGTACTTC. This codes for CASSLTSGIETQYF. The genes are TRBV7-2 and TRBJ2-5, with 10 nucleotides matching TRBD2. The CDR3 loop spans 14 amino acids. J was trimmed by 4 bases and V by 2 bases; bases with no gene match: 1. Looked up from germline, CDR1 is SGHTA and CDR2 is FQGNSA.

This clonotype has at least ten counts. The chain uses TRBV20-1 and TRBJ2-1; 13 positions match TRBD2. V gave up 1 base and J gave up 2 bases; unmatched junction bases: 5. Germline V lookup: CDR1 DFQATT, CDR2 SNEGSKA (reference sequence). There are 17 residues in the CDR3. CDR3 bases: TGCAGTGCTAGAGGCCTACTAGCGGGGGGGCCCTACAATGAGCAGTTCTTC. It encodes CSARGLLAGGPYNEQFF.

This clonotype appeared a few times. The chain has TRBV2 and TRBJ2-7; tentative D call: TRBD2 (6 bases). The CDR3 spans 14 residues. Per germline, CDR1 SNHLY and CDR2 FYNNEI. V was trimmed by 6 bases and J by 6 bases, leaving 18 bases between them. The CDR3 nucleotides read TGTGCCAGCAGACTACGGGGGTCCGGCGGCGAGCAGTACTTC. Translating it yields CASRLRGSGGEQYF.

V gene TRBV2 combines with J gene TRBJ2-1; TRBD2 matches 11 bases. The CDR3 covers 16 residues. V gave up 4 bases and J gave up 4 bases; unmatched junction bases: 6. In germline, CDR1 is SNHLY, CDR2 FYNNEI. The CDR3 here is CASSGVAGGKYNEQFF. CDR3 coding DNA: TGTGCCAGCAGTGGGGTAGCGGGGGGGAAGTACAATGAGCAGTTCTTC.